The 26 T cell receptor beta chains reported below all come from one sample, sequenced in a study of shared clonotypes between healthy human individuals. Clones were sequenced by immunoSEQ multiplex PCR, and TCRdb holds only the in-frame ones, with some missing. The repertoire includes a few million clones, roughly 90% of them detected once, and around 0.38% sits in the top ten. Sequenced material: naive CD4+ T cells from PBMCs. The subset is: CD45RA+ positively selected. The receptor source for this set is a man between 18 and 29 years old in good health. Some clones in this sample may be carry-over from other donors' samples.

The rearrangement uses TRBV2 and TRBJ1-5; 10 positions match TRBD1. After removal of 11 bases from V and 4 bases from J, the junction contained 8 bases not matched to a gene. This CDR3 has 14 amino acids. Looked up from germline, CDR1 is SNHLY and CDR2 is FYNNEI. In nucleotides, the CDR3 is TGTGCCGTCCGGGACAGGGGTAGGAATCAGCCCCAGCATTTT. Translation: CAVRDRGRNQPQHF.

As regards this clone: Additional DNA sequences in this sample encode the identical CDR3. The chain combines TRBV5-1 with TRBJ1-3; unclear D gene. The germline V and J ends were trimmed by 4 bases and 0 bases, with 8 bases remaining between them. CDR1 SGHRS and CDR2 YFSETQ come from the germline V gene. The CDR3 has 14 amino acids. Written as DNA, the CDR3 is TGCGCCAGCAGCGAGGGTGGCTCTGGAAACACCATATATTTT. Protein product: CASSEGGSGNTIYF.

This clone has only one observation. Other DNA sequences from this sample encode an identical CDR3 as well. This chain uses TRBV28 with TRBJ1-1; TRBD1 agrees at 8 bases. This CDR3 comprises 13 residues. The V gene's germline CDR1 is MDHEN and CDR2 SYDVKM. V trimming: 5 bases; J trimming: 4 bases; junction bases outside the gene matches: 3. The DNA for the CDR3 is TGTGCCAGCAGTCTTACAGGGGGCACTGAAGCTTTCTTT. This codes for CASSLTGGTEAFF. Combining the CDR3 with reference TRBV28 and TRBJ1-1 gives the whole variable domain DVKVTQSSRYLVKRTGEKVFLECVQDMDHENMFWYRQDPGLGLRLIYFSYDVKMKEKGDIPEGYSVSREKKERFSLILESASTNQTSMYLCASSLTGGTEAFFGQGTRLTVV.

CDR3 sequence: CASSPFTGSSYNEQFF. CDR3 bases: TGCGCCAGCAGCCCCTTTACGGGGAGCTCCTACAATGAGCAGTTCTTC. The V and J genes are TRBV5-1 and TRBJ2-1; possible D gene TRBD2, 5 bases. CDR1 SGHRS and CDR2 YFSETQ come from the germline V gene. The CDR3 covers 16 residues. V lost 4 bases and J 0 bases, leaving 14 bases between the germline ends.

V gene TRBV6-1 combines with J gene TRBJ2-7; 12 bases are a match to TRBD1. Germline-derived CDR1 and CDR2 are MNHNS and SASEGT. The trim removed 8 bases at V and 1 base at J, leaving 3 bases unmatched. The CDR3 has 14 residues. CDR3 in amino acids: CASGTGGASYEQYF. CDR3 sequence (DNA): TGTGCCAGCGGGACAGGGGGCGCGTCCTACGAGCAGTACTTC.

This clone has only a few counts. The gene calls are TRBV7-9 and TRBJ1-1; D not resolved. The CDR3 loop spans 10 amino acids. CDR1 SEHNR and CDR2 FQNEAQ come from the germline V gene (reference sequence). V lost 10 bases to trimming and J lost 8 bases, with 11 bases between them. CDR3: CATSAAEAFF. CDR3 DNA: TGTGCCACCTCCGCGGCGGAAGCTTTCTTT.

Regarding this clone: Other nucleotide sequences in the sample specify the same CDR3. This chain connects TRBV9 to TRBJ2-1; TRBD2 aligns across 14 bases. From germline, CDR1 is SGDLS and CDR2 YYNGEE. V gave up 4 bases and J gave up 4 bases; unmatched junction bases: 4. The CDR3 is 16 amino acids. The CDR3 DNA reads TGTGCCAGCAGCCCCCGGACTAGCGGGAGGTACAATGAGCAGTTCTTC. Translating it yields CASSPRTSGRYNEQFF.

On this clone itself: Other DNA sequences from this sample encode an identical CDR3 as well. This rearrangement joins TRBV7-3 to TRBJ1-2, with TRBD1 matching 7 bases. Germline V gives CDR1 SGHTA, CDR2 FQGTGA. The CDR3 extends over 13 amino acids. Trimming removed 6 bases from V and 3 bases from J; junction bases left unmatched: 4. CDR3: CASSPGTDYGYTF. CDR3 nucleotide sequence: TGTGCCAGCAGTCCCGGGACAGACTATGGCTACACCTTC.

The chain joins TRBV11-2 to TRBJ2-7; 12 nucleotides match TRBD2. The trim removed 5 bases at V and 5 bases at J, leaving 13 bases unmatched. The CDR3 extends over 17 amino acids. Germline CDR1 SGHAT, CDR2 FQNNGV. CDR3 sequence: CASSPRTLAGGPDEQYF. The DNA for the CDR3 is TGTGCCAGCAGCCCCCGAACCCTAGCGGGAGGGCCAGACGAGCAGTACTTC.

This chain uses TRBV28 with TRBJ2-5; D may match TRBD1 or TRBD2 (5 bases each). The CDR3 contains 14 residues. Germline values: CDR1 MDHEN, CDR2 SYDVKM. Trimming took 3 bases from V and 6 from J, leaving 14 bases between them. CDR3 amino acids: CASSLGRGHQTQYF. In DNA form, the CDR3 reads TGTGCCAGCAGTTTGGGACGGGGTCATCAGACCCAGTACTTC.

Notes on this clone: This sample includes further DNA sequences coding for the same CDR3. The chain carries TRBV28 and TRBJ1-2; D remains unclear. The germline V and J ends were trimmed by 1 base and 4 bases, with 7 bases remaining between them. The length of the CDR3 is 13 residues. Germline assignment: CDR1 MDHEN and CDR2 SYDVKM. The DNA of the CDR3 is TGTGCCAGCAGTTTATCTGGGGTCTATGGCTACACCTTC. Protein: CASSLSGVYGYTF.

The chain uses TRBV4-1 and TRBJ2-2, with D tentatively TRBD1 or TRBD2 (5 bases each). V dropped 4 bases and J dropped 0 bases, with 12 bases sitting between them. Germline V gives CDR1 MGHRA, CDR2 YSYEKL. This CDR3 has 16 residues. CDR3 residues: CASSPRGPTNTGELFF. The DNA of the CDR3 is TGCGCCAGCAGCCCCCGGGGCCCTACGAACACCGGGGAGCTGTTTTTT.

On this clone: Other DNA variants within this sample encode the same CDR3. This sequence joins TRBV15 and TRBJ1-5, with D perhaps TRBD1 (5 bases). The CDR3 length is 14 residues. The germline CDR1 and CDR2 sequences are LNHNV and YYDKDF (reference sequence). V was pared by 0 bases and J by 5 bases, with 8 bases between. CDR3 region: CATSRDSGDQPQHF. In DNA, the CDR3 is TGTGCCACCAGCAGAGATTCGGGGGATCAGCCCCAGCATTTT.

This clone was observed a single time. The chain has TRBV30 and TRBJ2-7; D perhaps matches TRBD2 (5 bases). Trimming cost V 2 bases and J 7 bases, with 21 bases left between them. CDR3 length: 15 amino acids. The germline V gene has CDR1 GTSNPN and CDR2 SVGIG (reference sequence). CDR3 bases: TGTGCCTGGAGTACGTATCCTACTAGGGTGGGAGAGCAGTACTTC. This sequence encodes CAWSTYPTRVGEQYF.

The CDR3 DNA reads TGTGCCAGCAGTTCCCACCGCGGGGGCACAGATACGCAGTATTTT. Residues: CASSSHRGGTDTQYF. The chain recombines TRBV28 with TRBJ2-3, with D possibly TRBD2 on 6 matching bases. The CDR3 is 15 residues long. Per germline, CDR1 MDHEN and CDR2 SYDVKM. The germline V and J ends were trimmed by 4 bases and 1 base, with 12 bases remaining between them.

This chain links TRBV30 with TRBJ1-4, with D unclear. V lost 4 bases and J lost 0, with 21 bases in between. This CDR3 comprises 18 residues. Germline V gives CDR1 GTSNPN, CDR2 SVGIG (reference sequence). The CDR3 is CAWISVPSEIATNEKLFF. As DNA, the CDR3 is TGTGCCTGGATATCGGTCCCGTCAGAAATTGCAACTAATGAAAAACTGTTTTTT.

V gene TRBV5-1 combines with J gene TRBJ2-7, with 7 bases that match TRBD1. The CDR3 runs to 15 residues. V trimming: 4 bases; J trimming: 0 bases; junction bases outside the gene matches: 7. Germline values: CDR1 SGHRS, CDR2 YFSETQ. For the CDR3, the DNA is TGCGCCAGCAGCCCCCCGAGGGGGCCCTCCTACGAGCAGTACTTC. Translated: CASSPPRGPSYEQYF.

The chain combines TRBV6-5 with TRBJ1-5; D gene ambiguous. V was trimmed by 6 bases and J by 2 bases, leaving 8 bases between them. The CDR3 totals 13 residues. Germline lookup yields CDR1 MNHEY and CDR2 SVGAGI. This chain's CDR3 is CASRGFGNQPQHF. CDR3 coding DNA: TGTGCCAGCAGAGGGTTCGGCAATCAGCCCCAGCATTTT.

CDR3 bases: TGCAGCGCCGAGCCGGGACTCTCTGGGGCCAACGTCCTGACTTTC. It yields the protein CSAEPGLSGANVLTF. The chain couples TRBV29-1 to TRBJ2-6, with a tentative D call TRBD2 (6 bases). This CDR3 is built from 15 residues. The V end was cut by 7 bases, the J end by 0 bases, with 13 bases between. Germline V gives CDR1 SQVTM, CDR2 ANQGSEA.

V gene TRBV11-2 combines with J gene TRBJ1-3; D remains ambiguous. This CDR3 spans 14 amino acids. The V end was cut by 4 bases, the J end by 4 bases, with 11 bases between. CDR1 is SGHAT, CDR2 FQNNGV, per germline. In DNA, the CDR3 is TGTGCCAGCAGCTCCAGCCCGGGGGGAAACACCATATATTTT. This translates into CASSSSPGGNTIYF.

A single count supports this clone. The gene calls are TRBV7-2 and TRBJ1-2, with D possibly being TRBD1 (5 bases). CDR1 is SGHTA and CDR2 is FQGNSA in the germline V gene. Trimming removed 5 bases at V and 4 bases at J, with 11 bases between. The CDR3 sequence is 13 residues long. CDR3 protein: CASSATQGYGYTF. The DNA of the CDR3 is TGTGCCAGCAGCGCCACCCAGGGCTATGGCTACACCTTC.

The genes are TRBV19 and TRBJ2-5; D might be TRBD1 (6 bases). Between the trimmed V and J ends, which lost 3 bases and 2 bases, there was a span of 13 bases. CDR3 length: 15 residues. In germline, CDR1 is LNHDA, CDR2 SQIVND (reference sequence). CDR3 amino acids: CASSMSTGNQETQYF. Written as DNA, the CDR3 is TGTGCCAGTAGTATGAGCACAGGGAATCAAGAGACCCAGTACTTC.

This clone was recorded once. The chain joins TRBV5-5 to TRBJ1-1; 8 nucleotides line up with TRBD1. Trimming removed 4 bases from V and 6 bases from J; junction bases left unmatched: 11. The CDR3 covers 15 residues. The germline V gene encodes CDR1 SGHKS and CDR2 YYEKEE (reference sequence). CDR3 DNA sequence: TGTGCCAGCAGCGCGATACAGGGGGAGATGGCTGAAGCTTTCTTT. Its protein product is CASSAIQGEMAEAFF.

Worth noting for this clone: The same CDR3 can be traced to other DNA sequences in this sample. The V gene is TRBV27, the J gene TRBJ2-3; D call uncertain. Trimming removed 6 bases from V and 5 bases from J, with 6 bases in between. This CDR3 has 11 residues. Germline-derived CDR1 and CDR2 are MNHEY and SMNVEV (reference sequence). The CDR3: CASSRGDTQYF. CDR3 sequence (DNA): TGTGCCAGCAGCAGAGGAGATACGCAGTATTTT.

This clone was found once. V and J are TRBV5-4 and TRBJ2-5, with TRBD2 as a possible D gene (6 bases). CDR1 SGHNT and CDR2 YYREEE come from the germline V gene (reference sequence). The CDR3 loop spans 15 amino acids. Trimming cost V 6 bases and J 5 bases, with 20 bases left between them. The CDR3 sequence: CASTDSSGSGETQYF. The CDR3 DNA reads as TGTGCCAGCACCGATTCTTCTGGGAGCGGGGAGACCCAGTACTTC.

The J gene is TRBJ1-1, the V gene TRBV5-1; a possible D gene is TRBD1 (5 bases). The CDR3 spans 14 residues. Germline CDR1 is SGHRS and CDR2 is YFSETQ. V lost 3 bases and J lost 5, with 14 bases in between. DNA for the CDR3: TGCGCCAGCAGCTCACAGACCGGGGGTACTGAAGCTTTCTTT. Protein product: CASSSQTGGTEAFF.